Only a few counts were recorded for the clone carrying this T cell receptor (beta chain). The antigen is not known. This sample was taken from a study of post-analysis software for immune sequencing data. Background on the study: Progressive-relapsing, secondary progressive and relapsing-remitting multiple sclerosis were among the disease courses included.

The ends lost 0 bases at V and 5 bases at J; junction bases unmatched: 5. Germline V CDR1 and CDR2: SGHRS, YFSETQ. The CDR3 runs 15 residues. Findings and limits, study-wide: F-measure co-clustering was strong for batch-matched samples. Controls showed significantly higher normalized Chao1 diversity than did multiple sclerosis patients. The study found TRBV5-6, TRBV5-1 and TRBV20-1 among about five TRBV segments more frequent in patients than controls.

TCR beta cDNA libraries included unique molecular identifiers. Once about 0.95 to 10 million T cells were used, about 490,000 cDNA molecules resulted. TCRdb reanalysed the PCR reads using MiXCR and keeps one entry per CDR3 protein. The sample lists 500,000 to 600,000 distinct CDR3 sequences, around 40% seen once, with under 2% in the top ten. The chain couples TRBV5-1 to TRBJ2-1; 7 bases fit TRBD2. This sequence was found in a girl aged 10 to 17 with multiple sclerosis. Material: blood. Here the CDR3 reads CASSLDGTTHNEQFF. CDR3 nucleotides: TGCGCCAGCAGCTTGGACGGGACTACTCACAATGAGCAGTTCTTC.